Below are 2 T cell receptor beta chains sequenced from a single sample in a study of T cell responses to AZD1222 COVID-19 vaccine. Generated by immunoSEQ multiplex PCR, the TCRdb table keeps only in-frame clones and is missing some. Of 150,000 or so clones in the sample, approximately 90% were seen once. The starting material was peripheral blood, obtained on day 0 of AZD1222 vaccination. The receptors here all came from an adult in good health.

The count of this clone is one. The CDR3 sequence: CASSLSGFSEKLFF. CDR3 in DNA: TGCGCCAGCAGCCTCTCTGGGTTTTCGGAAAAACTGTTTTTT. The V and J genes are TRBV4-3 and TRBJ1-4, with D unresolved. Trimming left V 4 bases short and J 8 bases short, with 14 bases between. CDR1 LGHNA and CDR2 YSLEER come from the germline V gene. The CDR3 covers 14 residues.

This rearrangement joins TRBV7-2 to TRBJ2-4, with D uncertain. Germline V gene lookup returns CDR1 SGHTA and CDR2 FQGNSA. V was trimmed by 3 bases and J by 8 bases, leaving 8 bases between them. The CDR3 is made up of 12 amino acids. CDR3 sequence (DNA): TGTGCCAGCAGCTTTAGCAGAGACATTCAGTACTTC. This codes for CASSFSRDIQYF.